These 7 T cell receptor beta chains share one sample of origin, sequenced in a study of CD8+ T cells in alopecia areata. Sequencing templates came from extracted RNA that was reverse transcribed into cDNA. Some clones are missing from TCRdb's copy, which holds only in-frame ones; the method was immunoSEQ multiplex PCR. Singletons are absent from the sample, which has 290,000 or so clones. Cutaneous lymph nodes were pooled and cells sorted by CD4, CD8alpha, NKG2D, NKG2ACE and more. The material sequenced was CD4+ T cells sorted from a lymph node. These receptors all stem from a C3H/HeJ mouse with alopecia areata. This strain's MHC haplotype is H2-k.

This clone occurred many times. Genes and germline are mouse. The read falls 4 residues short of the CDR3 end, and the missing part is taken from the germline J gene. This same CDR3 is encoded by further DNA sequences in the sample. The rearrangement uses TRBV17 and TRBJ2-3, with 8 positions matching TRBD1. Germline CDR1 MNHDT, CDR2 YYDKIL. The CDR3 spans 15 residues. Trimming took 3 bases from V and 0 from J; bases not matched to a gene: 2. The sequenced CDR3 bases are TGTGCTAGCAGTAGGCAGGGGGCGAGTGCAGAA. Encoded protein: CASSRQGASAE. The complete CDR3 protein is CASSRQGASAETLYF.

With respect to this clone: All gene names here are mouse names. The read falls 4 residues short of the CDR3 end, and the missing part is taken from the germline J gene. The chain is built from TRBV5 and TRBJ2-5, with 9 bases aligning to TRBD2. This CDR3 region has 15 residues. Germline V gene sequence: CDR1 LGHNA, CDR2 YNLKQL (reference sequence). The CDR3 spells CASSQEETGGDTQYF. CDR3 DNA, as far as it was read: TGTGCCAGCAGCCAAGAAGAGACTGGGGGAGAC.

About this clone: Genes and germline come from the mouse. From the germline J gene comes the end of the CDR3, since the read stops 4 residues before it. This chain joins TRBV4 and TRBJ2-5; 7 bases are shared with TRBD1. The ends lost 4 bases at V and 3 bases at J; junction bases unmatched: 1. CDR3 size: 13 residues. From germline, CDR1 is LGHDT and CDR2 YNNKQL (reference sequence). CDR3 bases read: TGTGCCAGCAGCTCCAGGGGGCAAGAC. Residues: CASSSRGQD. The CDR3, in full, reads CASSSRGQDTQYF.

Note on this clone: The listed genes are named as in mouse. The CDR3 extends 4 residues past the end of the read, so its final part is completed from the germline J gene. This chain connects TRBV5 to TRBJ2-2; no definite D call. The germline CDR1 and CDR2 sequences are LGHNA and YNLKQL (reference sequence). The CDR3 consists of 13 residues. The CDR3 loop is CASSHTEGGQLYF. The CDR3 DNA, read in part, is TGTGCCAGCAGCCACACGGAGGGCGGG.

As for this clone: The gene names given are mouse names. In the same sample, other DNA sequences code for this CDR3. This CDR3 reads CASSGQGGTEVFF. The CDR3 bases that were read are TGTGCCAGCAGCGGACAGGGGGGAACA. V usage is TRBV13-1 and J usage is TRBJ1-1, with 10 bases matching TRBD1. The observed sequence ends 4 residues before the CDR3 terminus, with the missing tail filled in from the germline J gene. Germline V gene lookup returns CDR1 NSHNY and CDR2 SYGAGN. CDR3 size: 13 residues.

This clone was recorded a few times. Gene names and germline refer to mouse. The CDR3 extends 4 residues past the end of the read, so its final part is completed from the germline J gene. This sample includes further DNA sequences coding for the same CDR3. The chain has TRBV19 and TRBJ2-1, with 8 bases aligning to TRBD1. The CDR3 contains 15 residues. The junction had 5 bases not matched to a gene; V was cut back by 5 bases and J by 1 base. Germline V gene lookup returns CDR1 FNHDT and CDR2 SITEND (reference sequence). CDR3 sequence reads: CASRTGTGNYAEQFF. The CDR3 bases that were read are TGTGCCAGCAGGACCGGGACAGGAAACTATGCT.

This clone was seen repeatedly, ten times or more. Genes and germline are mouse. Read data end 4 residues before the CDR3 end; the end is taken from the germline J gene. The J gene is TRBJ2-1, the V gene TRBV17; TRBD2 matches at 8 bases. Unmatched junction bases numbered 4, after V lost 1 base and J lost 2 bases. The CDR3 is 16 residues long. Germline V gene sequence: CDR1 MNHDT, CDR2 YYDKIL. CDR3 DNA, as far as it was read: TGTGCTAGCAGTAGAGCGGGCTGGGGGGACTATGCT. Protein sequence: CASSRAGWGDYA. In full, the CDR3 reads CASSRAGWGDYAEQFF. Full variable domain (rest looked up from reference TRBV17 and TRBJ2-1): DTTVKQNPRYKLARVGKPVNLICSQTMNHDTMYWYQKKPNQAPKLLLFYYDKILNREADTFEKFQSSRPNNSFCSLYIGSAGLEYSAMYLCASSRAGWGDYAEQFFGPGTRLTVL.